A selection of T cell receptor beta chains follows, all from one sample in a study of blood T cell repertoires in COVID-19. Data came from immunoSEQ multiplex PCR; TCRdb stores just in-frame clones and leaves some out. The sample carries under 300,000 clones, approximately 86% recorded once. The source material was peripheral blood. Receptor source: an older woman with active or convalescent COVID-19. The CDR3 runs from the conserved cysteine through the conserved F or W. The order of the fields is CDR3 protein, CDR3 DNA, V gene, D gene, J gene, clone size. A D gene is named only where the DNA matches it firmly. Some rows have no size entry. The others give once, few or many, or a class for an expanded clone.

CASRRETQYF | TGTGCCAGCAGGCGAGAGACCCAGTACTTC | TRBV6-5 | - | TRBJ2-5 | -
CASSQEGLNTEAFF | TGCGCCAGCAGCCAAGAGGGACTTAACACTGAAGCTTTCTTT | TRBV4-3 | - | TRBJ1-1 | -
CATSGHIQETQYF | TGTGCCACCTCGGGACACATACAAGAGACCCAGTACTTC | TRBV19 | - | TRBJ2-5 | -
CASRLQPRQETQYF | TGCGCCAGCAGACTACAACCACGACAAGAGACCCAGTACTTC | TRBV5-1 | - | TRBJ2-5 | -
CASSVNRYTEAFF | TGTGCCAGTAGTGTAAACAGGTACACTGAAGCTTTCTTT | TRBV19 | - | TRBJ1-1 | once
CASSPPSGRGNSPLHF | TGTGCCAGCTCACCCCCATCGGGTCGGGGGAATTCACCCCTCCACTTT | TRBV18 | - | TRBJ1-6 | -
CASSLGQAWGNGYTF | TGCGCCAGCAGCCTGGGACAGGCCTGGGGAAATGGCTACACCTTC | TRBV5-1 | TRBD1 | TRBJ1-2 | few
CASSPLGANLANEKLFF | TGTGCCAGCAGCCCCTTGGGGGCGAACCTGGCTAATGAAAAACTGTTTTTT | TRBV7-8 | - | TRBJ1-4 | -
CASSQDESRGYRYNEQFF | TGTGCCAGCAGCCAAGATGAGAGTCGAGGGTACCGATACAATGAGCAGTTCTTC | TRBV3-1/TRBV3-2 | - | TRBJ2-1 | -
CASSPRMGETQYF | TGCGCCAGCAGCCCGAGGATGGGAGAGACCCAGTACTTC | TRBV10-1 | - | TRBJ2-5 | -
CASSITGTGDGGYTF | TGTGCCAGCAGCATCACCGGGACAGGGGACGGTGGCTACACCTTC | TRBV7-9 | TRBD1 | TRBJ1-2 | -
CASATGTGGDTQYF | TGTGCCAGCGCGACCGGGACAGGGGGCGATACGCAGTATTTT | TRBV19 | TRBD1 | TRBJ2-3 | -
CASSIVLQETQYF | TGTGCCAGTAGTATAGTTCTCCAAGAGACCCAGTACTTC | TRBV19 | - | TRBJ2-5 | -
CASSMVGQQQFSNQPQHF | TGTGCCAGTAGTATGGTGGGACAGCAGCAATTCAGCAATCAGCCCCAGCATTTT | TRBV19 | TRBD1 | TRBJ1-5 | -
CASSPPGLGGYGYTF | TGTGCCAGCAGCCCGCCGGGCCTTGGGGGGTATGGCTACACCTTC | TRBV3-1/TRBV3-2 | - | TRBJ1-2 | -
CASSVSLDSTSGNTIYF | TGCGCCAGCAGCGTGTCCTTGGACAGCACCTCTGGAAACACCATATATTTT | TRBV5-1 | - | TRBJ1-3 | -
CTSSGQGSQPQHF | TGTACCAGCAGTGGACAGGGCAGTCAGCCCCAGCATTTT | TRBV25-1 | TRBD1 | TRBJ1-5 | -
CASSQGYGYTF | TGTGCCAGCAGCCAGGGGTATGGCTACACCTTC | TRBV6-5 | - | TRBJ1-2 | -
CASSIRVEAFF | TGTGCCAGTAGTATCAGGGTTGAAGCTTTCTTT | TRBV19 | - | TRBJ1-1 | -
CASGRGGNTEAFF | TGCGCCAGCGGAAGGGGGGGGAACACTGAAGCTTTCTTT | TRBV10-2 | - | TRBJ1-1 | -
CASSDFGQGVTINQPQHF | TGTGCCAGCAGTGATTTTGGACAGGGAGTGACAATTAATCAGCCCCAGCATTTT | TRBV2 | TRBD1 | TRBJ1-5 | once
CASSRSGDTQYF | TGTGCCAGTAGTCGGAGTGGGGATACGCAGTATTTT | TRBV19 | - | TRBJ2-3 | -
CASSLAVPTGLNTGELFF | TGTGCCAGCAGCTTGGCCGTCCCGACAGGGTTGAACACCGGGGAGCTGTTTTTT | TRBV5-4 | TRBD1 | TRBJ2-2 | -
CASSKLAEASYEQYF | TGTGCCAGCAGTAAACTAGCGGAAGCCTCCTACGAGCAGTACTTC | TRBV7-2 | TRBD2 | TRBJ2-7 | -
CAIRDSTRSNEQFF | TGTGCCATCAGGGACAGTACTCGAAGCAATGAGCAGTTCTTC | TRBV10-3 | - | TRBJ2-1 | -
CASSLGLAQYNEQFF | TGTGCCAGCAGCTTGGGGTTAGCACAATACAATGAGCAGTTCTTC | TRBV5-5 | - | TRBJ2-1 | -
CASSLDTGMRNQPQHF | TGTGCCAGCAGCTTAGATACAGGGATGCGCAATCAGCCCCAGCATTTT | TRBV7-6 | - | TRBJ1-5 | -
CATSRDLAGSGNTIYF | TGTGCCACCAGCAGAGATTTAGCAGGGTCTGGAAACACCATATATTTT | TRBV15 | - | TRBJ1-3 | -
CASRMGQGQTEAFF | TGTGCCAGCAGAATGGGACAGGGGCAGACTGAAGCTTTCTTT | TRBV6-5 | TRBD1 | TRBJ1-1 | once
CASSQSTVRGYTF | TGTGCCAGCAGCCAATCCACAGTGCGCGGCTACACCTTC | TRBV16 | - | TRBJ1-2 | -
CASSSGQVEHF | TGTGCCAGCAGTTCGGGACAGGTCGAGCATTTT | TRBV6-2/TRBV6-3 | TRBD1 | TRBJ1-5 | -
CASSLLGDRAGYTF | TGTGCCAGCAGCTTATTAGGGGACAGGGCTGGCTACACCTTC | TRBV7-2 | TRBD1 | TRBJ1-2 | -
CATSQTDTQYF | TGTGCCACCAGTCAGACAGATACGCAGTATTTT | TRBV24-1 | - | TRBJ2-3 | -
CASSQESGAVYSNQPQHF | TGTGCCAGCAGCCAAGAATCAGGGGCGGTCTATAGCAATCAGCCCCAGCATTTT | TRBV3-1/TRBV3-2 | - | TRBJ1-5 | -
CASSPRETGGAHTQYF | TGTGCCAGCTCACCTAGGGAGACAGGGGGCGCTCATACGCAGTATTTT | TRBV18 | TRBD1 | TRBJ2-3 | -
CASSRGLDTEAFF | TGTGCCAGCAGTCGGGGGTTGGACACTGAAGCTTTCTTT | TRBV6-5 | - | TRBJ1-1 | -
CASRQTGVYGYTF | TGTGCCAGCAGACAGACAGGTGTCTATGGCTACACCTTC | TRBV25-1 | - | TRBJ1-2 | -
CSVEGQGSTDTQYF | TGCAGCGTTGAAGGACAGGGAAGCACAGATACGCAGTATTTT | TRBV29-1 | TRBD1 | TRBJ2-3 | -
CASSHRQGGGYTF | TGTGCCAGCAGCCATCGACAGGGGGGTGGCTACACCTTC | TRBV3-1/TRBV3-2 | TRBD1 | TRBJ1-2 | few
CASTLGPGGTEAFF | TGTGCCAGTACCCTGGGGCCGGGGGGAACTGAAGCTTTCTTT | TRBV19 | - | TRBJ1-1 | -
CASSLRRKASTDTQYF | TGTGCCAGCAGTTTACGGCGGAAAGCTAGCACAGATACGCAGTATTTT | TRBV27 | - | TRBJ2-3 | -
CASNSGKQTGELFF | TGCGCCAGCAACTCGGGGAAGCAGACCGGGGAGCTGTTTTTT | TRBV5-1 | - | TRBJ2-2 | -
CASSQGRGTDTQYF | TGCGCCAGCAGCCAGGGGAGGGGGACAGATACGCAGTATTTT | TRBV5-1 | - | TRBJ2-3 | -
CASAFTQNTEAFF | TGTGCCAGCGCCTTCACACAGAACACTGAAGCTTTCTTT | TRBV12-3/TRBV12-4 | - | TRBJ1-1 | -
CASSYRREDSPLHF | TGTGCCAGCAGTTACCGCAGGGAGGATTCACCCCTCCACTTT | TRBV6-6 | - | TRBJ1-6 | -
CSASGERLAGSYF | TGCAGTGCTAGTGGGGAAAGACTAGCGGGGTCATATTTT | TRBV20-1 | TRBD2 | TRBJ2-3 | -
CASSQDIGGPETNEKLFF | TGCGCCAGCAGCCAAGATATCGGGGGGCCGGAAACTAATGAAAAACTGTTTTTT | TRBV4-3 | - | TRBJ1-4 | -
CAIRGVATDTQYF | TGTGCCATCAGAGGGGTGGCGACAGATACGCAGTATTTT | TRBV10-3 | - | TRBJ2-3 | -
CASSFGETQYF | TGTGCCAGCAGCTTCGGAGAGACCCAGTACTTC | TRBV7-9 | - | TRBJ2-5 | -
CASSAGLRVELFF | TGTGCCAGCAGCGCCGGACTGAGGGTAGAACTGTTTTTT | TRBV11-2 | - | TRBJ1-4 | once
CASSGQPNTGELFF | TGTGCCAGCAGTGGACAGCCGAACACCGGGGAGCTGTTTTTT | TRBV6-6 | - | TRBJ2-2 | -
CASSLSSYRGTSINEQFF | TGTGCCAGCAGCTTAAGCTCCTACCGAGGGACTAGCATCAATGAGCAGTTCTTC | TRBV7-3 | TRBD2 | TRBJ2-1 | -